The clone carrying this TCR beta chain was picked up a small number of times. What it binds is unknown. Sequencing was performed with immunoSEQ multiplex PCR; in TCRdb, only in-frame clones are kept and a portion is missing. This table has 90,000 to 120,000 clones, around 90% appearing once. This sample is part of a study of OX40 agonist ivuxolimab in advanced cancers. Overall study results and limits: Fewer expanded clones were found on average in CD4+ than in CD8+ T cells.

CDR1 is LGHNT, CDR2 FRNRAP, per germline. V dropped 5 bases and J dropped 11; count of bases not matched to a gene: 8. The CDR3 has 12 amino acids. The starting material was CD4+ or CD8+ T cells sorted from blood, obtained in a trial of the OX40 agonist ivuxolimab. The chain couples TRBV12-5 to TRBJ1-1; TRBD1 matches at 7 bases. The sequence was collected from an adult with an advanced solid tumor such as melanoma, head and neck, liver or kidney cancer. The DNA of the CDR3 is TGTGCTAGTGGTCCTTCCAGGGGGACGGCTTTCTTT. Its protein product is CASGPSRGTAFF.